This T cell receptor beta chain was captured in a study of T cell changes during pregnancy in multiple sclerosis. Libraries were prepared by immunoSEQ multiplex PCR; TCRdb keeps only in-frame clonotypes and omits some of them. The sample yields under 120,000 clones, approximately 93% seen once. The CDR3 contains 16 residues. The ends were cut back, 8 bases at V and 2 bases at J, with 20 bases in the middle. Germline V gene data show CDR1 as MRHNA and CDR2 as SNTAGT. The V call is TRBV6-4, the J call TRBJ2-3; a possible D gene is TRBD1 (6 bases). The clonotype originates from a female donor with multiple sclerosis, enrolled in a pregnancy study. The sample in question was peripheral blood, obtained after pregnancy. The CDR3 here is CASVTTYRENTDTQYF. For the CDR3, the DNA is TGTGCCAGCGTAACGACCTACAGGGAAAACACAGATACGCAGTATTTT.